These T cell receptor beta chains were read from a single sample in a study of blood T cell repertoires in COVID-19. Produced via immunoSEQ multiplex PCR; TCRdb's table is partial and in-frame only. In the table there are 100,000 to 150,000 clones, around nine tenths of which are singletons. Sequencing was performed on peripheral blood. The receptors shown here come from a woman in her 70s with COVID-19, enrolled during active disease. CDR3s include the opening cysteine and the closing phenylalanine or tryptophan. A D gene is named only where the DNA matches it firmly. Clone size is stated in some rows and not others, as once, few, many or a class when expanded.

d_gene,j_gene,abundance,v_gene,CDR3nt,CDR3aa
-,TRBJ2-7,-,TRBV11-2,TGTGCCAGCAGCTCGGGGGGCGGGGGCTACGAGCAGTACTTC,CASSSGGGGYEQYF
-,TRBJ1-2,-,TRBV28,TGTGCCAGCAGTTTCGGGGAAAACTATGGCTACACCTTC,CASSFGENYGYTF
TRBD1,TRBJ2-7,-,TRBV28,TGTGCCAGCAGTCCAGACAGGGAACCCTCCGAGCAGTACTTC,CASSPDREPSEQYF
-,TRBJ1-4,-,TRBV2,TGTGCCAGCAGCCAAGGGGGGGTGGGTGAAAAACTGTTTTTT,CASSQGGVGEKLFF
-,TRBJ1-2,-,TRBV7-2,TGTGCCAGCAGCTTACGGACAACTTATGGCTACACCTTC,CASSLRTTYGYTF
-,TRBJ2-5,-,TRBV27,TGTGCCAGCAGTTCCCGACCGACTAGTCAAGAGACCCAGTACTTC,CASSSRPTSQETQYF
-,TRBJ2-7,-,TRBV18,TGTGCCAGCTCACCTTCGGGACAAAACTACGAGCAGTACTTC,CASSPSGQNYEQYF
TRBD2,TRBJ2-3,-,TRBV5-6,TGTGCCAGCAGCTTGGACAGAAGCGGGGGGGCGGATACGCAGTATTTT,CASSLDRSGGADTQYF
TRBD2,TRBJ2-7,-,TRBV6-2/TRBV6-3,TGTGCCAGCAGTTGGGGACTAGCGGGGGGGCAGGAGCAGTACTTC,CASSWGLAGGQEQYF
-,TRBJ2-7,-,TRBV19,TGTGCCAGTAGTGCGCGCACGAGCGAGCAGTACTTC,CASSARTSEQYF
TRBD1,TRBJ2-3,once,TRBV7-2,TGTGCCAGCAGCCCCGGGACAGGGGGCCCAGATACGCAGTATTTT,CASSPGTGGPDTQYF
TRBD1,TRBJ2-1,-,TRBV5-1,TGCGCCAGCAGCCCGGGACAGAAGCAGTTCTTC,CASSPGQKQFF
TRBD1,TRBJ2-7,once,TRBV5-1,TGCGCCAGCAGCTCACCGGGACAGGGAGACGAGCAGTACTTC,CASSSPGQGDEQYF
TRBD1,TRBJ1-2,-,TRBV28,TGTGCCAGCAGTACCAGGGGCAGGGGGCACTACGGCTACACCTTC,CASSTRGRGHYGYTF
-,TRBJ1-5,-,TRBV2,TGTGCCAGCAGGAGGGAGGGGGGTGATAGCAATCAGCCCCAGCATTTT,CASRREGGDSNQPQHF
-,TRBJ1-4,-,TRBV6-1,TGTGCCAGCACAGGCCGCATTAATGAAAAACTGTTTTTT,CASTGRINEKLFF
-,TRBJ1-4,-,TRBV19,TGTGCCAGTAGGAGGCACCCAGAGTATGCAACTAATGAAAAACTGTTTTTT,CASRRHPEYATNEKLFF
-,TRBJ1-1,few,TRBV11-2,TGTGCCAGCAGCTTATTTAGGGGGAACGCTGAAGCTTTCTTT,CASSLFRGNAEAFF
TRBD1,TRBJ2-3,-,TRBV4-2,TGTGCCAGCAGCCAAGATCAGGGGACAGGGTTGGCTACGCAGTATTTT,CASSQDQGTGLATQYF
TRBD1,TRBJ2-7,-,TRBV20-1,TGCAGTGCTAGTAGGTTCGACAGGGGAGGCAACGAGCAGTACTTC,CSASRFDRGGNEQYF
TRBD1,TRBJ1-2,-,TRBV10-3,TGTGCCATTTGGGACAGACTTTCTAACTATGGCTACACCTTC,CAIWDRLSNYGYTF
TRBD1,TRBJ1-2,-,TRBV28,TGTGCCAGCAGTTTAATGCCGGGACAGGGGAGGAGAGGCTACACCTTC,CASSLMPGQGRRGYTF
-,TRBJ1-2,few,TRBV5-1,TGCGCCAGCAGCTTGGATGGGCAGTATAACTATGGCTACACCTTC,CASSLDGQYNYGYTF
-,TRBJ1-5,-,TRBV7-8,TGTGCCAGCAGCTCTCGAACGGGGAATCAGCCCCAGCATTTT,CASSSRTGNQPQHF
-,TRBJ1-4,once,TRBV18,TGTGCCAGCTCACCACCAAGCGGCCAAAAACTGTTTTTT,CASSPPSGQKLFF
TRBD1,TRBJ1-5,-,TRBV6-1,TGTGCCAGCAGTGAAGGGACAGGGGGGGTTTTTCAGCCCCAGCATTTT,CASSEGTGGVFQPQHF
-,TRBJ2-7,-,TRBV5-4,TGTGCCAGCAGCCTAACGACAGGATCCTACGAGCAGTACTTC,CASSLTTGSYEQYF
TRBD1,TRBJ1-1,-,TRBV5-1,TGCGCCAGCAGCTTCGACAGGGTGAACACTGAAGCTTTCTTT,CASSFDRVNTEAFF
TRBD1,TRBJ1-1,-,TRBV19,TGTGCCAGTACCACAGGGGCAGGGGGCCTTACTGAAGCTTTCTTT,CASTTGAGGLTEAFF
TRBD2,TRBJ2-5,-,TRBV11-2,TGTGCCAGCAGCGCGGGACTAGCGATGGAGACCCAGTACTTC,CASSAGLAMETQYF
-,TRBJ2-3,-,TRBV9,TGTGCCAGCAGCGTAGGGCTCATCACAGATACGCAGTATTTT,CASSVGLITDTQYF
-,TRBJ2-1,-,TRBV28,TGTGCCAGCAGTAACCGGGATGAGCAGTTCTTC,CASSNRDEQFF
-,TRBJ1-1,-,TRBV6-5,TGTGCCAGCAATAACTACAGGGATTCCACTGAAGCTTTCTTT,CASNNYRDSTEAFF
TRBD2,TRBJ2-4,-,TRBV6-1,TGTGCCAGCAGTGAATTCTACGACCCGGGGCCTAGCGGGGGGGCCGTAGCCAAAAACATTCAGTACTTC,CASSEFYDPGPSGGAVAKNIQYF
TRBD1,TRBJ1-1,-,TRBV18,TGTGCCAGCTCCCGACAGGGAAGGGGGACTGAAGCTTTCTTT,CASSRQGRGTEAFF
-,TRBJ2-7,few,TRBV19,TGTGCCAGTAGTGTTCCGGGTTCCTACGAGCAGTACTTC,CASSVPGSYEQYF
TRBD1,TRBJ2-3,once,TRBV28,TGTGCCAGCAGTTTGCCTCCGGGACAGCTCACAGATACGCAGTATTTT,CASSLPPGQLTDTQYF
-,TRBJ2-7,once,TRBV9,TGTGCCAGCAGCGTAGGCAGGGAGGCCTACGAGCAGTACTTC,CASSVGREAYEQYF
TRBD2,TRBJ2-2,-,TRBV2,TGTGCCAGCAACCGACTAGCGGGGAACACCGGGGAGCTGTTTTTT,CASNRLAGNTGELFF
-,TRBJ2-3,-,TRBV21-1,TGTGCCAGCACCTTCCGTAGCACAGATACGCAGTATTTT,CASTFRSTDTQYF
-,TRBJ1-3,-,TRBV19,TGTGCCAGTAAAAGACAGTCCTATGCTGGAAACACCATATATTTT,CASKRQSYAGNTIYF
TRBD1,TRBJ2-7,-,TRBV6-5,TGTGCCAGCAGACCTTCCGGGACAGGGGCCTACGAGCAGTACTTC,CASRPSGTGAYEQYF